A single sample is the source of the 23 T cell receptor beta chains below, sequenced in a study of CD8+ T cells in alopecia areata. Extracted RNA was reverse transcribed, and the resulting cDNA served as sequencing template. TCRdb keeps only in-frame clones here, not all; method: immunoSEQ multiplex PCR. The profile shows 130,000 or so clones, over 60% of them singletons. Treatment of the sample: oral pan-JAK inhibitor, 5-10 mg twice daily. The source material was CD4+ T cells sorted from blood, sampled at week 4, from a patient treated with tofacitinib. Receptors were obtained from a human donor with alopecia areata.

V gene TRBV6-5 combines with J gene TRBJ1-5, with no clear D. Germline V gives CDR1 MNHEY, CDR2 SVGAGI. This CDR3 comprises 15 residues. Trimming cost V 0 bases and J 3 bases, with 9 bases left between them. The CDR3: CASSYSDRDNQPQHF. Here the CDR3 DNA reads TGTGCCAGCAGTTACTCGGACCGGGACAATCAGCCCCAGCATTTT.

CDR3 nucleotides: TGTGCCATCAGTGCCGGTAATGAGCAGTTCTTC. It specifies CAISAGNEQFF. The chain joins TRBV10-3 to TRBJ2-1; D gene ambiguous. The V gene lost 4 bases and the J gene lost 7 bases, with 5 bases spanning the gap. This CDR3 region has 11 residues. Per germline, CDR1 ENHRY and CDR2 SYGVKD.

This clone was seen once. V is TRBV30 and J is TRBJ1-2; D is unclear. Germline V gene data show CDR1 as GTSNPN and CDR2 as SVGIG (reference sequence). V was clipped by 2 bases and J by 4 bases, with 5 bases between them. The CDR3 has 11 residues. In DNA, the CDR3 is TGTGCCTGGAGTCGCATCTATGGCTACACCTTC. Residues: CAWSRIYGYTF.

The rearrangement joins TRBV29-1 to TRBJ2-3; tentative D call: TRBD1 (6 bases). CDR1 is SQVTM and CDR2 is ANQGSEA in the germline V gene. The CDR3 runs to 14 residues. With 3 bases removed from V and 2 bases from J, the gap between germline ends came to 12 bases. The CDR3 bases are TGCAGCGTTGAGGGGACACCAGTCACAGATACGCAGTATTTT. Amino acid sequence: CSVEGTPVTDTQYF.

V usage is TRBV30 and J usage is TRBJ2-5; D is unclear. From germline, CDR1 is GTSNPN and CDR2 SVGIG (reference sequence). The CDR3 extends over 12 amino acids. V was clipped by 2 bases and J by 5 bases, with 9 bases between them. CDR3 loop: CAWSTVRETQYF. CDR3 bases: TGTGCCTGGAGTACAGTGCGTGAGACCCAGTACTTC.

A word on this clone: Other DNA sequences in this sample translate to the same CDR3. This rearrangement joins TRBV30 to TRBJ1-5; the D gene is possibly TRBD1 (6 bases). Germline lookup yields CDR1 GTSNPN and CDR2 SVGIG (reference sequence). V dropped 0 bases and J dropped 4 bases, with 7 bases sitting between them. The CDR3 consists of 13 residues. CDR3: CAWSVQGNQPQHF. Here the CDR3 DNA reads TGTGCCTGGAGTGTCCAGGGGAATCAGCCCCAGCATTTT.

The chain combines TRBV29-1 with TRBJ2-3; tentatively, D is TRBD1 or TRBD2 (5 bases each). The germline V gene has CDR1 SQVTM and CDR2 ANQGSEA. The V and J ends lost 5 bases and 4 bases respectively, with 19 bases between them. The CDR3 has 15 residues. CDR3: CSVPSPRGSPDTQYF. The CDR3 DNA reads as TGCAGCGTTCCTTCCCCTCGGGGCTCCCCAGATACGCAGTATTTT.

The CDR3 DNA reads TGCGCCAGCAGCTTGGGGCAGGGCCAAGGCACTGAAGCTTTCTTT. Translating it yields CASSLGQGQGTEAFF. J is TRBJ1-1 and V is TRBV5-1; TRBD1 might be the D (5 bases). Trimming left V 0 bases short and J 4 bases short, with 13 bases between. CDR3 length: 15 amino acids. The germline V gene encodes CDR1 SGHRS and CDR2 YFSETQ.

The CDR3 sequence is CASSLASGDNEQFF. CDR3 sequence (DNA): TGTGCCAGCAGCTTAGCTAGCGGAGACAATGAGCAGTTCTTC. The J gene is TRBJ2-1, the V gene TRBV7-9; perhaps TRBD2 as D (6 bases). This CDR3 is 14 amino acids long. The ends were cut back, 0 bases at V and 5 bases at J, with 8 bases in the middle. Germline V gene sequence: CDR1 SEHNR, CDR2 FQNEAQ (reference sequence).

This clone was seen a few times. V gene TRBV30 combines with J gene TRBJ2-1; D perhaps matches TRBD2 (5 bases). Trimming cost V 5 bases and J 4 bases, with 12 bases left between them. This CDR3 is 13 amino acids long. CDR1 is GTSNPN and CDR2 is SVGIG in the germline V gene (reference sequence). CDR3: CAWVTTVYNEQFF. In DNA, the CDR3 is TGTGCCTGGGTGACTACCGTTTACAATGAGCAGTTCTTC.

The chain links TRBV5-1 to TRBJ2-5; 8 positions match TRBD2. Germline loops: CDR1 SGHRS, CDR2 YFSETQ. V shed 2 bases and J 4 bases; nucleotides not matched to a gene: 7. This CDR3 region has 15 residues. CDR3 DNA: TGCGCCAGCAGCTTCGGGACGGGAGGGCGAGAGACCCAGTACTTC. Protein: CASSFGTGGRETQYF. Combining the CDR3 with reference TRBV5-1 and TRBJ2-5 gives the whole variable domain KAGVTQTPRYLIKTRGQQVTLSCSPISGHRSVSWYQQTPGQGLQFLFEYFSETQRNKGNFPGRFSGRQFSNSRSEMNVSTLELGDSALYLCASSFGTGGRETQYFGPGTRLLVL.

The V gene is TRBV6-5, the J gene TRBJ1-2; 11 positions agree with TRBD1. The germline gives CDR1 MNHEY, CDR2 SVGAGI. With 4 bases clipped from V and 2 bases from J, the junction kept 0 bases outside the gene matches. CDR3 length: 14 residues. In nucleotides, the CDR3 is TGTGCCAGCAGTTGGGACAGGGGGAACTATGGCTACACCTTC. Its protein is CASSWDRGNYGYTF.

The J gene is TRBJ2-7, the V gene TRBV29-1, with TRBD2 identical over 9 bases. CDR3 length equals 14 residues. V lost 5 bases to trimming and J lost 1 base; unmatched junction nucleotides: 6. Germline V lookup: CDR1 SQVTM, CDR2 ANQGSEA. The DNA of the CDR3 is TGCAGCGTTACGACTAGCGGATCTTCCTACGAGCAGTACTTC. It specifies CSVTTSGSSYEQYF.

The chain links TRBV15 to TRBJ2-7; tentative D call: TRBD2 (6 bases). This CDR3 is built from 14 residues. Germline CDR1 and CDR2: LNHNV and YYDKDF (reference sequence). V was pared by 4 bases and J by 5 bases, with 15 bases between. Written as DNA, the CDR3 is TGTGCCACCAGCATGGGGCGGGATGCCCACGAGCAGTACTTC. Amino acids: CATSMGRDAHEQYF.

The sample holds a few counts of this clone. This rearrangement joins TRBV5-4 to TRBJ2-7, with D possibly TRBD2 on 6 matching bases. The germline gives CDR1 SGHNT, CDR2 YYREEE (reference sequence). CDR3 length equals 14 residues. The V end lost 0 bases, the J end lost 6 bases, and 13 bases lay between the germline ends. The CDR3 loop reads CASSLAGVTGEQYF. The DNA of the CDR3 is TGTGCCAGCAGCTTGGCGGGAGTCACGGGCGAGCAGTACTTC. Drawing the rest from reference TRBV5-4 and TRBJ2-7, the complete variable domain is ETGVTQSPTHLIKTRGQQVTLRCSSQSGHNTVSWYQQALGQGPQFIFQYYREEENGRGNFPPRFSGLQFPNYSSELNVNALELDDSALYLCASSLAGVTGEQYFGPGTRLTVT.

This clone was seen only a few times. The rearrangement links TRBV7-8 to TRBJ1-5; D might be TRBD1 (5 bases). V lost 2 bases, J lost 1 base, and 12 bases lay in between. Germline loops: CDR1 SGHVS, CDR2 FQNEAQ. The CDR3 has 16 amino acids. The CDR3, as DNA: TGTGCCAGCAGCTTACGACAAGGGGACAGCAATCAGCCCCAGCATTTT. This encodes CASSLRQGDSNQPQHF.

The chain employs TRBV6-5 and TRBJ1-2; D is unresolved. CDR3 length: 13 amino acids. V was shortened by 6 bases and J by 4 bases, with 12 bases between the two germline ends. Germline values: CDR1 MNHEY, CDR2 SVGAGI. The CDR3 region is CASSPGRSYGYTF. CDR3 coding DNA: TGTGCCAGCAGCCCTGGGAGATCCTATGGCTACACCTTC.

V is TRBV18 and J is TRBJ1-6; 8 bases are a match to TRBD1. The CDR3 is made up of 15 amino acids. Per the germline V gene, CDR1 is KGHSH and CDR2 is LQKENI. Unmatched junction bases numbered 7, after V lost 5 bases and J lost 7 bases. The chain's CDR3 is CASSKEGQANSPLHF. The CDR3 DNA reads TGTGCCAGCTCAAAGGAGGGACAGGCAAATTCACCCCTCCACTTT.

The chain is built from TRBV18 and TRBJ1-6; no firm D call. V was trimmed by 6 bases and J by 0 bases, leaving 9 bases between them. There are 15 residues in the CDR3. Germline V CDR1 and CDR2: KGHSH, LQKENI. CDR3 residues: CASSPSSSYNSPLHF. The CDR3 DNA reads TGTGCCAGCTCTCCGAGCAGCTCCTATAATTCACCCCTCCACTTT.

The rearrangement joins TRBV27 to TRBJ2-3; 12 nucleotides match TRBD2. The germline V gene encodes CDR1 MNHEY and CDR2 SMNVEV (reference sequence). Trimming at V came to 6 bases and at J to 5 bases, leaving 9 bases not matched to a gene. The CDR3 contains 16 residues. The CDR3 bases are TGTGCCAGCAGCCTAAGACTAGCGGGAGATATAGATACGCAGTATTTT. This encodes CASSLRLAGDIDTQYF.

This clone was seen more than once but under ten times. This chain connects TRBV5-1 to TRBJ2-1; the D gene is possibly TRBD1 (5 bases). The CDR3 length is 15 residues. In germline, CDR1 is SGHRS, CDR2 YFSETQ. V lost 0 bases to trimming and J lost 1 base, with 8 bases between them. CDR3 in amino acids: CASSLAQGSYNEQFF. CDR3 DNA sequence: TGCGCCAGCAGCTTGGCCCAGGGTTCCTACAATGAGCAGTTCTTC.

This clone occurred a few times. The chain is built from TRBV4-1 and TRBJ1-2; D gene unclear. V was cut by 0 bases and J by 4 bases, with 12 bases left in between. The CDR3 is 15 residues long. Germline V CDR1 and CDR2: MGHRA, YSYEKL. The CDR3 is CASSQDVGPAYGYTF. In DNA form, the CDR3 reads TGCGCCAGCAGCCAAGATGTCGGGCCAGCCTATGGCTACACCTTC.

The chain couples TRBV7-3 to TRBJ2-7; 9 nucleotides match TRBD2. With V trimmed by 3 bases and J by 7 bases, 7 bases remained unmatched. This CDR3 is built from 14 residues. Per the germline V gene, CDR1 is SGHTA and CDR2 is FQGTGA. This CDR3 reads CASSLAGGPEEQYF. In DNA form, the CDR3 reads TGTGCCAGCAGCTTGGCGGGAGGGCCGGAGGAGCAGTACTTC.